Listed below are T cell receptor beta chains from one sample, sequenced in a study of T cell responses to AZD1222 COVID-19 vaccine. Profiling relied on immunoSEQ multiplex PCR, and the TCRdb table lists in-frame clones only, not all of them. The sample has around 160,000 clones; about 90% are singletons. The specimen comprised peripheral blood, sampled on day 0 of AZD1222 vaccination. The receptors shown here come from an adult in good health. Each CDR3 is given with its conserved first and last residue. A D gene is named only where the DNA matches it firmly. Clone size is shown for a subset of rows, as once, few, many or a class of expanded clone.

V gene	J gene	D gene	clone size	CDR3 length	CDR3 DNA	CDR3 protein
TRBV20-1	TRBJ1-1	TRBD1	NA	11	TGCAGTGCTACACAGGGGGTAGAAGCTTTCTTT	CSATQGVEAFF
TRBV5-1	TRBJ2-7	TRBD1	NA	17	TGCGCCAGCAGCTTGGGATTCCGGCAGGGGGCTGGAGACGAGCAGTACTTC	CASSLGFRQGAGDEQYF
TRBV10-3	TRBJ2-7	NA	NA	18	TGTGCCATCAAGACCGGGACCGGCGGCGGCGAGAATGATGGCGAGCAGTACTTC	CAIKTGTGGGENDGEQYF
TRBV9	TRBJ2-2	NA	NA	14	TGTGCCAGCACGGGGCTGGGTGGGGCCCGGGAGCTGTTTTTT	CASTGLGGARELFF
TRBV7-2	TRBJ1-5	TRBD1	NA	15	TGTGCCAGCAGTCTAGGACAGGGACTTCGTCAGCCCCAGCATTTT	CASSLGQGLRQPQHF
TRBV5-1	TRBJ1-6	TRBD1	NA	15	TGCGCCAGCAGCTCCCCCGACAGGGATGGTTCACCCCTCCACTTT	CASSSPDRDGSPLHF
TRBV21-1	TRBJ1-6	NA	NA	16	TGTGCCACCCTCCTCCGGGACAGGCCGTCTAATTCACCCCTCCACTTT	CATLLRDRPSNSPLHF
TRBV13	TRBJ2-7	NA	NA	14	TGTGCCAGCAGCTTAGGCGGGGTATCCTACGAGCAGTACTTC	CASSLGGVSYEQYF
TRBV18	TRBJ1-1	NA	NA	18	TGTGCCAGCTCACCACTGGGCCTCCTGGGGACGGTGAACACTGAAGCTTTCTTT	CASSPLGLLGTVNTEAFF
TRBV6-5	TRBJ1-3	NA	once	16	TGTGCCAGCAGTTACGACTATCCGGGCACAGGAAACACCATATATTTT	CASSYDYPGTGNTIYF
TRBV4-1	TRBJ1-1	NA	NA	14	TGCGCCAGCAGCCACCTAACCTCAGGGACTGAAGCTTTCTTT	CASSHLTSGTEAFF
TRBV6-1	TRBJ1-2	NA	NA	13	TGTGCCAGCAGTGATAGGCGGCGGCATGGCTACACCTTC	CASSDRRRHGYTF
TRBV11-2	TRBJ2-5	TRBD1	NA	15	TGTGCCAGCAGCCTTGACAGGGGCTCGGCGGAGACCCAGTACTTC	CASSLDRGSAETQYF
TRBV4-1	TRBJ1-5	NA	NA	17	TGCGCCAGCAGCCAAGATGGGGACCCCTGGGGTAATCAGCCCCAGCATTTT	CASSQDGDPWGNQPQHF
TRBV10-3	TRBJ1-6	TRBD1	once	16	TGTGCCATCAGTGAGGCACCGGGACAGGCGAATTCACCCCTCCACTTT	CAISEAPGQANSPLHF
TRBV28	TRBJ2-4	NA	NA	14	TGTGCCAGCAGCTCAGGGGGGACCAAAAACATTCAGTACTTC	CASSSGGTKNIQYF
TRBV3-1/TRBV3-2	TRBJ2-7	NA	NA	15	TGTGCCAGCAGCCAAGACAGGTGGGGCTACTACGAGCAGTACTTC	CASSQDRWGYYEQYF
TRBV7-2	TRBJ2-3	TRBD2	NA	18	TGTGCCAGCAGCTTAGCAAGCGGGGGCCTAGGCTTTTGGGATACGCAGTATTTT	CASSLASGGLGFWDTQYF
TRBV7-9	TRBJ1-3	NA	once	19	TGTGCCAGCAGCTTAGCCGTTTCCCAAGGGGGTCACTCTGGAAACACCATATATTTT	CASSLAVSQGGHSGNTIYF
TRBV7-3	TRBJ2-3	TRBD2	NA	15	TGTGCCAGCAGCTTTCTAGCGGGGGGCACAGATACGCAGTATTTT	CASSFLAGGTDTQYF
TRBV5-1	TRBJ1-4	NA	NA	14	TGCGCCAGCAGCTTAGGGGTAGCTAATGAAAAACTGTTTTTT	CASSLGVANEKLFF
TRBV15	TRBJ2-1	NA	NA	13	TGTGCCACCAGCAGCCCCCGCGCTGATGAGCAGTTCTTC	CATSSPRADEQFF
TRBV7-3	TRBJ2-7	NA	NA	15	TGTGCCAGCAGCACTCGCCGGGACACTAACTACGAGCAGTACTTC	CASSTRRDTNYEQYF
TRBV9	TRBJ1-2	NA	NA	12	TGTGCCAGCAGCGATCAGGGTTATGGCTACACCTTC	CASSDQGYGYTF